These 32 T cell receptor beta chains share one sample of origin, sequenced in a study of cytomegalovirus exposure and HLA in healthy donors. PCR involved 60 Vbeta and 13 Jbeta primers. TCRdb's table, derived via immunoSEQ multiplex PCR, lists solely in-frame clones and lacks some. This table has nearly 110,000 clones, roughly 82% appearing once. Sequencing used PBMCs. The origin of the receptors is a man under 40 in good health and CMV-seropositive.

A single count supports this clone. The chain recombines TRBV15 with TRBJ2-5; 8 nucleotides line up with TRBD1. The J call may be in error: the DNA end matches TRBJ2-7 better. Germline lookup yields CDR1 LNHNV and CDR2 YYDKDF (reference sequence). This CDR3 is built from 14 residues. The CDR3 loop is CATSRPGQGYEQYF. The DNA for the CDR3 is TGTGCCACCAGCAGACCCGGACAGGGCTACGAGCAGTACTTC.

This clone was recorded once. The chain couples TRBV11-3 to TRBJ1-3, with D perhaps matching TRBD1 (6 bases). The V gene lost 6 bases and the J gene lost 4 bases, with 10 bases spanning the gap. In germline, CDR1 is SGHNT, CDR2 YENEEA. The CDR3 consists of 13 residues. The CDR3 sequence is CASSDRLGNTIYF. CDR3 in DNA: TGTGCCAGCAGTGACAGGCTGGGAAACACCATATATTTT. Complete variable domain (other parts from reference TRBV11-3 and TRBJ1-3): EAGVVQSPRYKIIEKKQPVAFWCNPISGHNTLYWYLQNLGQGPELLIRYENEEAVDDSQLPKDRFSAERLKGVDSTLKIQPAELGDSAVYLCASSDRLGNTIYFGEGSWLTVV.

In DNA, the CDR3 is TGTGCCTGCGTACAGGGGAGTAATTCACCCCTCCACTTT. This codes for CACVQGSNSPLHF. V usage is TRBV30 and J usage is TRBJ1-6; 7 bases fit TRBD1. Germline CDR1 reads GTSNPN; CDR2 reads SVGIG (reference sequence). This CDR3 is 13 amino acids long. V was clipped by 6 bases and J by 6 bases; unmatched bases: 5. Drawing the rest from reference TRBV30 and TRBJ1-6, the complete variable domain is SQTIHQWPATLVQPVGSPLSLECTVEGTSNPNLYWYRQAAGRGLQLLFYSVGIGQISSEVPQNLSASRPQDRQFILSSKKLLLSDSGFYLCACVQGSNSPLHFGNGTRLTVT.

The V gene is TRBV5-1, the J gene TRBJ2-7, with 11 nucleotides matching TRBD2. CDR1 SGHRS and CDR2 YFSETQ come from the germline V gene. V lost 0 bases and J lost 7; bases outside the gene matches: 6. The CDR3 has 15 amino acids. CDR3 residues: CASSLATSGGWEQYF. The CDR3 nucleotides are TGCGCCAGCAGCTTGGCCACTAGCGGGGGCTGGGAGCAGTACTTC. Full variable domain (rest looked up from reference TRBV5-1 and TRBJ2-7): KAGVTQTPRYLIKTRGQQVTLSCSPISGHRSVSWYQQTPGQGLQFLFEYFSETQRNKGNFPGRFSGRQFSNSRSEMNVSTLELGDSALYLCASSLATSGGWEQYFGPGTRLTVT.

The V gene is TRBV9, the J gene TRBJ2-1; D call uncertain. The CDR3 sequence is 14 residues long. The germline gives CDR1 SGDLS, CDR2 YYNGEE. V dropped 6 bases and J dropped 3 bases, with 13 bases sitting between them. The CDR3 protein is CASTPDGLYNEQFF. DNA of the CDR3: TGTGCCAGCACCCCTGATGGGCTCTACAATGAGCAGTTCTTC.

V is TRBV18 and J is TRBJ1-6; D unresolved. Trimming took off 2 bases at V and 7 bases at J, with 9 bases between the two ends. Germline V gene sequence: CDR1 KGHSH, CDR2 LQKENI. The CDR3 runs to 14 residues. CDR3: CASSPNGENSPLHF. CDR3 DNA: TGTGCCAGCTCACCAAACGGAGAAAATTCACCCCTCCACTTT.

A note on this clone: Within the sample, other DNA sequences also encode this same CDR3. The chain recombines TRBV5-1 with TRBJ2-1; TRBD2 is a possible D gene (6 bases). Trimming left V 0 bases short and J 8 bases short, with 6 bases between. This CDR3 region has 12 residues. Germline lookup yields CDR1 SGHRS and CDR2 YFSETQ. The CDR3 region has the DNA TGCGCCAGCAGCTTGGGCGGGGATGAGCAGTTCTTC. Encoded protein: CASSLGGDEQFF. Filled out from reference TRBV5-1 and TRBJ2-1, the complete variable domain reads KAGVTQTPRYLIKTRGQQVTLSCSPISGHRSVSWYQQTPGQGLQFLFEYFSETQRNKGNFPGRFSGRQFSNSRSEMNVSTLELGDSALYLCASSLGGDEQFFGPGTRLTVL.

V gene TRBV27 combines with J gene TRBJ2-1; 8 nucleotides line up with TRBD2. V trimming: 5 bases; J trimming: 1 base; junction bases outside the gene matches: 4. The CDR3 spans 15 residues. Germline V gives CDR1 MNHEY, CDR2 SMNVEV (reference sequence). CDR3 region: CASSPGGASYNEQFF. DNA for the CDR3: TGTGCCAGCAGTCCGGGAGGGGCGTCCTACAATGAGCAGTTCTTC.

The chain combines TRBV18 with TRBJ1-1; 7 positions match TRBD1. V gave up 4 bases and J gave up 3 bases; unmatched junction bases: 11. The CDR3 loop spans 16 amino acids. Germline V CDR1 and CDR2: KGHSH, LQKENI. CDR3 sequence reads: CASSQTEGARDTEAFF. As DNA, the CDR3 is TGTGCCAGCTCACAAACCGAGGGGGCAAGGGACACTGAAGCTTTCTTT.

The CDR3 DNA reads TGTGCCAGCAGCCCCGGGACTAGCGGGGACTACAATGAGCAGTTCTTC. Amino acid sequence: CASSPGTSGDYNEQFF. The rearrangement uses TRBV11-2 and TRBJ2-1; TRBD2 aligns across 13 bases. The J segment lost 3 bases and the V segment lost 5 bases, leaving 4 bases of the junction unmatched. CDR3 size: 16 residues. The germline gives CDR1 SGHAT, CDR2 FQNNGV.

The chain joins TRBV28 to TRBJ2-1; tentative D call: TRBD1 (6 bases). The CDR3 extends over 14 amino acids. V was cut by 6 bases and J by 4 bases, with 13 bases left in between. The germline V gene has CDR1 MDHEN and CDR2 SYDVKM. The CDR3 nucleotides are TGTGCCAGCAGCAAAATAGGACAGTACAATGAGCAGTTCTTC. Translating gives CASSKIGQYNEQFF.

The chain couples TRBV15 to TRBJ1-5, with 8 nucleotides matching TRBD1. J was trimmed by 2 bases and V by 1 base; bases with no gene match: 1. CDR3 length: 15 residues. Germline CDR1 reads LNHNV; CDR2 reads YYDKDF (reference sequence). The DNA for the CDR3 is TGTGCCACCAGCAGAGGGGGACAGGGCAATCAGCCCCAGCATTTT. Its translation is CATSRGGQGNQPQHF.

The chain combines TRBV4-2 with TRBJ2-3; no firm D call. CDR1 and CDR2 (germline): LGHNA, YNFKEQ. Trimming left V 4 bases short and J 2 bases short, with 10 bases between. This CDR3 has 14 residues. DNA of the CDR3: TGTGCCAGCAGCCTTCATACAAACACAGATACGCAGTATTTT. Its translation is CASSLHTNTDTQYF.

This sequence joins TRBV19 and TRBJ2-7; 7 bases fit TRBD1. Germline CDR1 and CDR2: LNHDA and SQIVND (reference sequence). The CDR3 loop spans 12 amino acids. Losses at the gene ends were 7 bases for V and 6 bases for J; bases not matched to a gene: 6. This CDR3 is CASTRGLGEQYF. The CDR3 DNA follows: TGTGCCAGTACGAGGGGGCTGGGCGAGCAGTACTTC. Supplemented by reference TRBV19 and TRBJ2-7, the full variable domain reads DGGITQSPKYLFRKEGQNVTLSCEQNLNHDAMYWYRQDPGQGLRLIYYSQIVNDFQKGDIAEGYSVSREKKESFPLTVTSAQKNPTAFYLCASTRGLGEQYFGPGTRLTVT.

The chain couples TRBV7-2 to TRBJ1-2; a weak D match, TRBD1 (5 bases). Germline lookup yields CDR1 SGHTA and CDR2 FQGNSA. The V gene lost 7 bases and the J gene lost 4 bases, with 19 bases spanning the gap. CDR3 size: 15 residues. CDR3 amino acids: CASKGGRWDGYGYTF. The CDR3 coding sequence is TGTGCCAGCAAAGGCGGGAGATGGGACGGCTATGGCTACACCTTC.

The rearrangement joins TRBV11-2 to TRBJ2-7; 9 bases are a match to TRBD1. This CDR3 contains 15 residues. CDR1 is SGHAT and CDR2 is FQNNGV in the germline V gene. V shed 1 base, J shed 4 bases, and the junction held 5 bases outside the gene matches. The CDR3 coding sequence is TGTGCCAGCAGCTTAGGAGGGACAGGGAGGTACGAGCAGTACTTC. It yields the protein CASSLGGTGRYEQYF.

In nucleotides, the CDR3 is TGTGCCAGCCGGGCAGGGGGCTGGGCTTTCTTT. Its translation: CASRAGGWAFF. V is TRBV25-1 and J is TRBJ1-1, with TRBD1 identical over 8 bases. The germline CDR1 and CDR2 sequences are MGHDK and SYGVNS. The CDR3 spans 11 residues. The V and J ends lost 8 bases and 11 bases, in that order; junction bases with no gene match: 7.

The V call is TRBV6-8, the J call TRBJ2-5; D might be TRBD2 (5 bases). Germline CDR1 is MNHGY and CDR2 is SAAAGT. V was cut by 7 bases and J by 5 bases, with 17 bases left in between. The CDR3 totals 14 residues. The CDR3 loop reads CASIPEGRRETQYF. In nucleotides, the CDR3 is TGTGCCAGCATCCCCGAGGGCAGACGGGAGACCCAGTACTTC.

Details on this clone: The germline gene is not matched at one end of the junction; a read error may be the cause. This chain joins TRBV5-1 and TRBJ2-3, with 10 bases lining up with TRBD1. This CDR3 contains 16 residues. In germline, CDR1 is SGHRS, CDR2 YFSETQ. The CDR3 DNA is TGCGCCAGCACCTTGCCGGGACAGGGGTCCACAGATACGCAGTATTTT. It is translated as CASTLPGQGSTDTQYF.

The chain joins TRBV5-1 to TRBJ2-7, with a tentative D call TRBD2 (6 bases). CDR1 SGHRS and CDR2 YFSETQ come from the germline V gene. The CDR3 covers 15 residues. Trimming took 0 bases from V and 0 from J, leaving 10 bases between them. The CDR3 sequence: CASSLVSGSSYEQYF. The CDR3 DNA sequence: TGCGCCAGCAGCTTGGTCTCCGGGAGCTCCTACGAGCAGTACTTC.

This chain joins TRBV7-6 and TRBJ2-7; D is unclear. The CDR3 is 14 residues long. Per the germline V gene, CDR1 is SGHVS and CDR2 is FNYEAQ. Trimming took off 1 base at V and 6 bases at J, with 13 bases between the two ends. The CDR3 protein is CASSLGIESGEQYF. The CDR3 DNA reads TGTGCCAGCAGCTTAGGGATAGAGTCAGGCGAGCAGTACTTC.

The chain carries TRBV6-1 and TRBJ2-3; 8 bases are a match to TRBD2. The CDR3 contains 17 residues. Germline-derived CDR1 and CDR2 are MNHNS and SASEGT. V was pared by 4 bases and J by 0 bases, with 9 bases of the junction left unmatched. The CDR3 loop is CASSAGLAGSSTDTQYF. The CDR3 nucleotides are TGTGCCAGCAGTGCCGGACTAGCTGGGTCTAGCACAGATACGCAGTATTTT.

V usage is TRBV14 and J usage is TRBJ1-3; tentatively, D is TRBD1 (6 bases). This CDR3 region has 14 residues. Per germline, CDR1 SGHDN and CDR2 FVKESK. V gave up 10 bases and J gave up 9 bases, with 22 bases separating them. CDR3 protein: CATSVLTGGGTIYF. As DNA, the CDR3 is TGTGCCACCTCTGTTTTGACAGGCGGAGGCACCATATATTTT.

This chain links TRBV6-1 with TRBJ2-1; 13 bases align to TRBD2. Germline CDR1 reads MNHNS; CDR2 reads SASEGT. The trim removed 10 bases at V and 8 bases at J, leaving 11 bases unmatched. CDR3 length: 15 residues. DNA for the CDR3: TGTGCCACCGATATACTAGCGGGGGGGCCCCATGAGCAGTTCTTC. Protein: CATDILAGGPHEQFF.

The rearrangement links TRBV4-1 to TRBJ1-6; D gene unclear. Germline V CDR1 and CDR2: MGHRA, YSYEKL. CDR3 size: 17 residues. V was clipped by 1 base and J by 4 bases, with 14 bases between them. CDR3 coding DNA: TGCGCCAGCAGCCAAGGACCGGGAGAAGGGTATAATTCACCCCTCCACTTT. This sequence encodes CASSQGPGEGYNSPLHF.

In this sample, this clone turned up a few times. This chain joins TRBV5-1 and TRBJ1-1; 8 bases map to TRBD1. Germline values: CDR1 SGHRS, CDR2 YFSETQ. This CDR3 has 15 residues. The trim removed 0 bases at V and 7 bases at J, leaving 8 bases unmatched. CDR3 DNA: TGCGCCAGCAGCTTGGTTGTCAGGGGGCAGGATGAAGCTTTCTTT. Its protein product is CASSLVVRGQDEAFF.

This chain links TRBV18 with TRBJ1-6, with 10 bases matching TRBD1. Losses at the gene ends were 3 bases for V and 0 bases for J; bases not matched to a gene: 5. Per germline, CDR1 KGHSH and CDR2 LQKENI. This CDR3 has 18 residues. The CDR3 reads CASSPSGQGSSYNSPLHF. The CDR3 nucleotides read TGTGCCAGCTCACCTTCGGGACAGGGGAGCTCCTATAATTCACCCCTCCACTTT. Full variable domain (missing parts from reference TRBV18 and TRBJ1-6): NAGVMQNPRHLVRRRGQEARLRCSPMKGHSHVYWYRQLPEEGLKFMVYLQKENIIDESGMPKERFSAEFPKEGPSILRIQQVVRGDSAAYFCASSPSGQGSSYNSPLHFGNGTRLTVT.

The V call is TRBV19, the J call TRBJ1-1; D is possibly TRBD1 (5 bases). V shed 7 bases and J shed 0 bases, with 6 bases lying between them. Germline V CDR1 and CDR2: LNHDA, SQIVND (reference sequence). The CDR3 is made up of 12 amino acids. This CDR3 reads CASNRMNTEAFF. The CDR3 nucleotides are TGTGCCAGTAACAGGATGAACACTGAAGCTTTCTTT.

The rearrangement links TRBV19 to TRBJ1-4, with 7 bases identical to TRBD1. This CDR3 comprises 14 residues. Germline CDR1 is LNHDA and CDR2 is SQIVND (reference sequence). Trimming removed 5 bases from V and 5 bases from J; junction bases left unmatched: 5. CDR3 residues: CASSSGTANEKLFF. CDR3 nucleotides: TGTGCCAGTAGTTCCGGGACAGCAAATGAAAAACTGTTTTTT.

In the case of this clone: Germline is not matched at one junction end, which may reflect a read error. This rearrangement joins TRBV29-1 to TRBJ2-6; D is perhaps TRBD1 (5 bases). The CDR3 runs 14 residues. Germline V CDR1 and CDR2: SQVTM, ANQGSEA. In DNA form, the CDR3 reads TGCAGCGTTGGACCCAGCTCTGGGGCCAACGGCCTGACTTTC. Encoded protein: CSVGPSSGANGLTF.

This rearrangement joins TRBV5-1 to TRBJ2-5, with a possible D match to TRBD2 (5 bases). TRBJ2-7 explains the end of the DNA better; the J call may be wrong. The CDR3 length is 15 residues. CDR1 is SGHRS and CDR2 is YFSETQ in the germline V gene. In nucleotides, the CDR3 is TGCGCCAGCAGCATTAGCGATACCCTCTCCTACGAGCAGTACTTC. It translates to CASSISDTLSYEQYF.

The gene calls are TRBV9 and TRBJ1-3; possibly TRBD1 for D (5 bases). The V end lost 3 bases, the J end lost 5 bases, and 12 bases lay between the germline ends. Germline loops: CDR1 SGDLS, CDR2 YYNGEE. The CDR3 contains 14 residues. CDR3: CASSGGGPRNTIYF. The CDR3, as DNA: TGTGCCAGCAGCGGGGGGGGACCCAGAAACACCATATATTTT.